Described below is a single T cell receptor beta chain sequence and its context. This sample is drawn from a study of control samples from healthy donors and cancer patients. V lost 7 bases and J lost 1; bases outside the gene matches: 3. The CDR3 is 14 residues long. Germline CDR1 and CDR2: SGHRS and YFSETQ. Sequenced by immunoSEQ multiplex PCR; TCRdb stores in-frame clones only, minus some. The table records 90,000 or so clones, 65% to 85% of them present only once. The gene calls are TRBV5-1 and TRBJ2-2; TRBD1 agrees at 8 bases. The sample consisted of PBMCs. The clonotype comes from an older man with lung cancer. CDR3 in amino acids: CASSGTGNTGELFF. CDR3 in DNA: TGCGCCAGCTCTGGGACAGGGAACACCGGGGAGCTGTTTTTT.